The TCR beta chain described here comes from a study of response to subunit inactivated influenza vaccine. Study observations and caveats: Few additional T cells are recruited per seasonal influenza vaccination, authors suggested.

On this clonotype itself: No antigen is known for it.

The germline gives CDR1 SGHAT, CDR2 FQNNGV. This CDR3 spans 14 amino acids. Trimming shortened V by 1 base and J by 6 bases, and 10 bases separated the two germline ends. TCRdb ran MiXCR on the RT-PCR reads and lists one entry per CDR3 protein. Found here are about 700,000 distinct CDR3 sequences, approximately 13% of them singletons; the top ten hold 5.5% to 7%. This specimen consisted of PBMCs from blood, obtained 14 to 15 days before vaccination. V is TRBV11-2 and J is TRBJ2-1; D uncertain. This receptor was taken from a man aged 45 to 65 who received an inactivated influenza vaccine. CDR3 region: CASSLVDFVNEQFF. DNA for the CDR3: TGTGCCAGCAGCTTAGTCGATTTCGTCAATGAGCAGTTCTTC.